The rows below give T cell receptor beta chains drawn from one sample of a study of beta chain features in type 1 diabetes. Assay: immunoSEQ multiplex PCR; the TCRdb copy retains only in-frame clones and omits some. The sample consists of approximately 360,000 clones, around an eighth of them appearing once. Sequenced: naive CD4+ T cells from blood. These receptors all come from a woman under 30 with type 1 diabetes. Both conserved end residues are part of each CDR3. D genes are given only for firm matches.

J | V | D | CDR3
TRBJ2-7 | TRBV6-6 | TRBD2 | CASSYGGSSGEQYF
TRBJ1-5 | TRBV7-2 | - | CASSLVGFNQPQHF
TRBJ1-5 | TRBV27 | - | CASSLWGGYQPQHF
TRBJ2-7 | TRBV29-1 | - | CSVHGTGTSYEQYF
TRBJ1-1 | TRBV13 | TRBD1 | CASSLRTGAMNTEAFF
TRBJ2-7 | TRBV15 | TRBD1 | CATSVRQGNYEQYF
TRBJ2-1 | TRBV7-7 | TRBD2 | CASSPLAGDSYNEQFF
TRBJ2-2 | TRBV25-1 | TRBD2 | CASSVAGGTGELFF
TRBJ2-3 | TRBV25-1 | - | CASSPVWPDTQYF
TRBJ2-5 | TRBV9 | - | CASSVGHIGETQYF
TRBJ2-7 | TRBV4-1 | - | CAKKQRPGSYEQYF
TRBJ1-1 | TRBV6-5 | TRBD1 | CASTRGGTGNTEAFF
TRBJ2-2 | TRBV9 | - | CASSVLSLNTGELFF
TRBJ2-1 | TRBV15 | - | CATSREDTLYNEQFF
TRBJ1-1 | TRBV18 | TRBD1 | CASSPATGVNTEAFF
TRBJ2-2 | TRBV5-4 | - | CASSLNRNTGELFF
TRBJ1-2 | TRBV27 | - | CASSLRGNYGYTF
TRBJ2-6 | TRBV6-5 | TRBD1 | CASGTGNSGANVLTF
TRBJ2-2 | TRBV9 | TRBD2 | CASSVVAGGPNGELFF
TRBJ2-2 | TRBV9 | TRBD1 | CASSTGQVNGELFF
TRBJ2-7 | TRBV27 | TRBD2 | CASSLVAGVYEQYF
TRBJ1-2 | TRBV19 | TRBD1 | CASSMDRPNYGYTF
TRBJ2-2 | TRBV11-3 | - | CASSFSGGRTGELFF
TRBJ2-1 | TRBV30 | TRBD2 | CAWSGTSYNEQFF
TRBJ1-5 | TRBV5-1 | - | CASSLGPDQPQHF
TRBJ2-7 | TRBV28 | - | CASSLDSPYEQYF
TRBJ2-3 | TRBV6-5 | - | CASSSPSDTQYF
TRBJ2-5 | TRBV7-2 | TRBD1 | CASSFRDRQETQYF
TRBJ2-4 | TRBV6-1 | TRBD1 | CASSPTGVYKNIQYF
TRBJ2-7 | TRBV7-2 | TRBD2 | CASTTTSGPSEQYF
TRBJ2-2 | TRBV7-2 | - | CASSLRSLNTGELFF
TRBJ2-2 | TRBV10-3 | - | CAIRMTGNTGELFF
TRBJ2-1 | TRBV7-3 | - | CASSLRPGGDEQFF
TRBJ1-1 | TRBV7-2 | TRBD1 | CASSLVTGGEAFF
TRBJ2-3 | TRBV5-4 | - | CASSEVNSDTQYF
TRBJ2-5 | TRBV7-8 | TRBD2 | CASTSGGGSGGAGETQYF
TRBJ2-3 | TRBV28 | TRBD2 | CASSNLAGGLTDTQYF
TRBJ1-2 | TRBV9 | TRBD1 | CASSVVPRRDSYGYTF
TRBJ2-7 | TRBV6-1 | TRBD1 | CASSKTGTGGYEQYF
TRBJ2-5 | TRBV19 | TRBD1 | CASTDRGRETQYF
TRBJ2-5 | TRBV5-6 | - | CASTLGEETQYF
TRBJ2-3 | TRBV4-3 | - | CASSPSYRSTDTQYF
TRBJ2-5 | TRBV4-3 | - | CASSQEASQETQYF
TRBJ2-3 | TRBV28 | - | CASNRADTQYF
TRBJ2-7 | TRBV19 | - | CASSSRRQDRREQYF
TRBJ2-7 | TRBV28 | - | CASSSGLSGFEQYF
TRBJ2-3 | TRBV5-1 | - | CASSLGQGKDTQYF
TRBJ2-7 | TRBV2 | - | CASSDRARLSGEQYF
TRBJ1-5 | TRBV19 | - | CASTRRERIRSNQPQHF